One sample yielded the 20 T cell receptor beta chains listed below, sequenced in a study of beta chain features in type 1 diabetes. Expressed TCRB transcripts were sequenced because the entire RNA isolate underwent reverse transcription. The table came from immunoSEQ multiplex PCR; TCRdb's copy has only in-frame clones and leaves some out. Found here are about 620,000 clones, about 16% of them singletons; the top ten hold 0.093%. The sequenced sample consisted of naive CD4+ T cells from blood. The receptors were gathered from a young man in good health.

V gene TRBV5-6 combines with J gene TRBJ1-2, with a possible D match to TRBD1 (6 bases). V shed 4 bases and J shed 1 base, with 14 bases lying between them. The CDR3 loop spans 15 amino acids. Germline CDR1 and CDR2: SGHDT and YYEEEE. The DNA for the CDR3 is TGTGCCAGCAGCACCCATGACAGGTTTAACTATGGCTACACCTTC. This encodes CASSTHDRFNYGYTF.

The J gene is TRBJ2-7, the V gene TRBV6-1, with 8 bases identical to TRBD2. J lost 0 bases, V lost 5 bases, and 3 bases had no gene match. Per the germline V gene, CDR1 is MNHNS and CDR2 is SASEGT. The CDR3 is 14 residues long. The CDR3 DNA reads TGTGCCAGCAGTTCAACTAGCGGCTCCTACGAGCAGTACTTC. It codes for CASSSTSGSYEQYF.

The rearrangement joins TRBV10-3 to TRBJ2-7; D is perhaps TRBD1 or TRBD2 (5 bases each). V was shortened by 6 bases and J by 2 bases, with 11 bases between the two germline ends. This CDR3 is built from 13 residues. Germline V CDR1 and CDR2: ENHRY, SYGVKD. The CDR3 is CAISGTDAYEQYF. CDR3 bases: TGTGCCATCAGCGGGACGGACGCCTACGAGCAGTACTTC.

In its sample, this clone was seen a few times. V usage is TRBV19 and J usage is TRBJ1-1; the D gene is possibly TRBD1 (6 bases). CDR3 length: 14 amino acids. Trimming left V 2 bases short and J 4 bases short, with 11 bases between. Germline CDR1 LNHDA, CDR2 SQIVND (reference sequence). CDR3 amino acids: CASSIPGVGTEAFF. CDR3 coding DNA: TGTGCCAGTAGTATACCAGGGGTGGGCACTGAAGCTTTCTTT. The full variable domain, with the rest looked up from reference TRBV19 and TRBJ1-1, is DGGITQSPKYLFRKEGQNVTLSCEQNLNHDAMYWYRQDPGQGLRLIYYSQIVNDFQKGDIAEGYSVSREKKESFPLTVTSAQKNPTAFYLCASSIPGVGTEAFFGQGTRLTVV.

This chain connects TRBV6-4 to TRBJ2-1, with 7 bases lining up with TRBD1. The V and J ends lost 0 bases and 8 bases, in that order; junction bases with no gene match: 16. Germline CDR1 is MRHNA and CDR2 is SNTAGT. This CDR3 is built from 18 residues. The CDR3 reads CASSDSISRPTGIHEQFF. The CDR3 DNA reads TGTGCCAGCAGTGACTCGATATCCCGACCGACAGGGATACATGAGCAGTTCTTC.

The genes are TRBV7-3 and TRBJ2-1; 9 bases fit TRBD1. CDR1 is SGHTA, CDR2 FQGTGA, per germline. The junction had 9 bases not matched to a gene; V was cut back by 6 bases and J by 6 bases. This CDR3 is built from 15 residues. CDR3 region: CASSPPGTGSNEQFF. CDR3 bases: TGTGCCAGCAGTCCCCCTGGGACAGGGAGCAATGAGCAGTTCTTC.

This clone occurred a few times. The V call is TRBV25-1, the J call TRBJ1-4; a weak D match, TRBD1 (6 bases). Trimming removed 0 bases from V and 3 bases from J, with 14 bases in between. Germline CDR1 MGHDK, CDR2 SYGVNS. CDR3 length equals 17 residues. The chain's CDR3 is CASSEYRGTQANEKLFF. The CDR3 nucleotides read TGTGCCAGCAGTGAATATAGGGGGACACAAGCTAATGAAAAACTGTTTTTT. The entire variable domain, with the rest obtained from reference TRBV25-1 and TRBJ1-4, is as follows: EADIYQTPRYLVIGTGKKITLECSQTMGHDKMYWYQQDPGMELHLIHYSYGVNSTEKGDLSSESTVSRIRTEHFPLTLESARPSHTSQYLCASSEYRGTQANEKLFFGSGTQLSVL.

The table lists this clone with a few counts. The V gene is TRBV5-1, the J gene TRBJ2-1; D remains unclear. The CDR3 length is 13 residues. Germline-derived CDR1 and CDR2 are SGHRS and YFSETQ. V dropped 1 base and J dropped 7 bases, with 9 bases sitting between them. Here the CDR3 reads CASSLFGVNEQFF. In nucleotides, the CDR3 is TGCGCCAGCAGCTTGTTTGGGGTTAATGAGCAGTTCTTC.

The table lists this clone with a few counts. CDR3 sequence reads: CASQAGATVYEQYF. The DNA for the CDR3 is TGCGCCAGCCAAGCGGGAGCAACGGTCTACGAGCAGTACTTC. This chain links TRBV5-1 with TRBJ2-7; TRBD2 matches at 8 bases. Looked up from germline, CDR1 is SGHRS and CDR2 is YFSETQ. The V gene end was trimmed by 7 bases and the J gene end by 3 bases; junction bases not matched to a gene: 9. This CDR3 has 14 amino acids.

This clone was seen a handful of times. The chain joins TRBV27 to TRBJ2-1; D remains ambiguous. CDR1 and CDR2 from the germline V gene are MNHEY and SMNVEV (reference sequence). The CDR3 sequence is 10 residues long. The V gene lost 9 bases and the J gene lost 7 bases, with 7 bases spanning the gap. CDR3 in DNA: TGTGCCAGTCGGGTTAATGAGCAGTTCTTC. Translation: CASRVNEQFF.

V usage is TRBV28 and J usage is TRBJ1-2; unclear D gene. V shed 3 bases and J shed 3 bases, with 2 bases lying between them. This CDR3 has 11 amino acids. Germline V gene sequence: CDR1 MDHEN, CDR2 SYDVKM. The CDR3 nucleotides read TGTGCCAGCAGTTTTTACTATGGCTACACCTTC. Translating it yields CASSFYYGYTF.

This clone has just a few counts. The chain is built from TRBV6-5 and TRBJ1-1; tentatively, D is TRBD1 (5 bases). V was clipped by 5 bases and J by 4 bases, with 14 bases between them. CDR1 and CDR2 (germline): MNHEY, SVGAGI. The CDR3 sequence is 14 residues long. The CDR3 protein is CASSNPGGVTEAFF. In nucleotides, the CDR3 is TGTGCCAGCAGTAATCCGGGGGGTGTCACTGAAGCTTTCTTT.

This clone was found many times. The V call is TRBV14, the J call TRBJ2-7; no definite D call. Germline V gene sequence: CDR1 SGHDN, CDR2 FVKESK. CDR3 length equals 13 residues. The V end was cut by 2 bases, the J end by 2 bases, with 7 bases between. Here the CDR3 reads CASSQTTAYEQYF. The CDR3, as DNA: TGTGCCAGCAGCCAAACAACCGCCTACGAGCAGTACTTC.

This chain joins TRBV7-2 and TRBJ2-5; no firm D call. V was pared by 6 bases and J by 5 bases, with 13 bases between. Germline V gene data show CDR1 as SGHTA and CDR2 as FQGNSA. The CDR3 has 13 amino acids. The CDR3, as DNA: TGTGCCAGCAGTTATCTAGGTTGGGAGACCCAGTACTTC. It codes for CASSYLGWETQYF. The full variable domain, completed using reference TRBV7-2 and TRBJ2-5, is GAGVSQSPSNKVTEKGKDVELRCDPISGHTALYWYRQSLGQGLEFLIYFQGNSAPDKSGLPSDRFSAERTGGSVSTLTIQRTQQEDSAVYLCASSYLGWETQYFGPGTRLLVL.

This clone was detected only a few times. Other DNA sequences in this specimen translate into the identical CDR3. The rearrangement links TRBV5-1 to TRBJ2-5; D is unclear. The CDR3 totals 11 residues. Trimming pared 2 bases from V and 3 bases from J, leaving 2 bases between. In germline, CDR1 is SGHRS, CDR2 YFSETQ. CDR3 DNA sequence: TGCGCCAGCAGCTTAAAAGAGACCCAGTACTTC. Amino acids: CASSLKETQYF.

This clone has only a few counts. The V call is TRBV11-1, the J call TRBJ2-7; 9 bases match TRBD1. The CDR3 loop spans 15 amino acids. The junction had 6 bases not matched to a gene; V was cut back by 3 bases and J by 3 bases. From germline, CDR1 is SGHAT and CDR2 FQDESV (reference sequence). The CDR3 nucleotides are TGTGCCAGCAGCTTGGCCGGGACAGGGCGCTACGAGCAGTACTTC. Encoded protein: CASSLAGTGRYEQYF.

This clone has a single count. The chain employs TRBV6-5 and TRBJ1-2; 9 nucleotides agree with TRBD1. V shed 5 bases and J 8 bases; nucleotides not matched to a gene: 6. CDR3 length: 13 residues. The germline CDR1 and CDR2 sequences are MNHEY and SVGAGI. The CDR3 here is CASSQRDRDGYTF. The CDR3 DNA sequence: TGTGCCAGCAGTCAAAGGGACAGGGACGGCTACACCTTC.

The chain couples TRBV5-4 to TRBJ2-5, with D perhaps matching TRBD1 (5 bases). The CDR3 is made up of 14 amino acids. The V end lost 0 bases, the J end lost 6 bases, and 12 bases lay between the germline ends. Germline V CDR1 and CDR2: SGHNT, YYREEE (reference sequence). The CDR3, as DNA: TGTGCCAGCAGCTTGGGACAGAGCGTCCAGACCCAGTACTTC. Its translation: CASSLGQSVQTQYF.

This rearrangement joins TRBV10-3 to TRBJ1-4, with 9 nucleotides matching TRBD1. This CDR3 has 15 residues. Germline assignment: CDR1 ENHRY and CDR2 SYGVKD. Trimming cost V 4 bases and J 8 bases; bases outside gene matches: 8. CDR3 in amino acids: CAISVGTGWEEKLFF. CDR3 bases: TGTGCCATCAGTGTGGGGACAGGGTGGGAAGAAAAACTGTTTTTT.

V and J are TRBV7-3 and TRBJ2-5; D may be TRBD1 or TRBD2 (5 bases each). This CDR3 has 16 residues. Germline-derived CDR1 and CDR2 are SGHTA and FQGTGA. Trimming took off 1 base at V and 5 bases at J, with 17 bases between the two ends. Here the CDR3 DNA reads TGTGCCAGCAGCTTAAGGGGCTTGTCCCGAGGGGAGACCCAGTACTTC. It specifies CASSLRGLSRGETQYF.